The 25 T cell receptor beta chains presented below share a single source sample, sequenced in a study of T cells expressing NK-cell markers (dated by TCRdb to 2019 to 2021). The method behind the library was 5' RACE. Sequenced on an Illumina HiSeq 2000. One entry per CDR3 protein sequence results from the TCRdb reprocessing of the reads, with DNA left out. The table for this sample records about 170,000 distinct CDR3 sequences. The ten largest clones capture 20% of the sample. Sequenced material: blood T cells: a sorted CD56 or NKG2C T cell subset, CD4+ or CD8+ T cells, or bulk PBMC T cells (not recorded which). These receptors were collected from a man aged 18-75 years in good health.

The rearrangement links TRBV6-1 to TRBJ2-7; TCRdb indicates TRBD1, and absent DNA this call remains unverified. CDR1 MNHNS and CDR2 SASEGT come from the germline V gene. CDR3 length equals 15 residues. CDR3 residues: CASSRRDSLSYEQYF.

The V and J genes are TRBV11-2 and TRBJ2-5; the D call from TCRdb, TRBD2, cannot be confirmed without DNA. Germline CDR1 and CDR2: SGHAT and FQNNGV. The CDR3 is 16 amino acids. The CDR3 is CASSSPSTEGARAQYF.

The gene calls are TRBV10-2 and TRBJ2-3; lacking DNA, the TRBD2 call made by TCRdb goes unchecked. CDR1 is WSHSY and CDR2 is SAAADI in the germline V gene. This CDR3 has 16 amino acids. The CDR3 region is CASTSVSGGLTDTQYF.

This chain joins TRBV5-1 and TRBJ2-2; TCRdb indicates TRBD2, and absent DNA this call remains unverified. In germline, CDR1 is SGHRS, CDR2 YFSETQ. There are 15 residues in the CDR3. The CDR3 sequence is CASSPVAGGTGELFF.

The gene calls are TRBV28 and TRBJ2-1; TCRdb designates TRBD1, a call that cannot be tested without DNA. This CDR3 contains 14 residues. Per germline, CDR1 MDHEN and CDR2 SYDVKM. CDR3: CASSSRDSYNEQFF.

This chain joins TRBV5-4 and TRBJ2-4; there is no DNA to check the TCRdb D call of TRBD2. Germline values: CDR1 SGHNT, CDR2 YYREEE (reference sequence). CDR3 length equals 18 residues. The CDR3 sequence: CASSLGTSGDIAKNIQYF.

V gene TRBV6-5 combines with J gene TRBJ1-2. The V gene's germline CDR1 is MNHEY and CDR2 SVGAGI. CDR3 length: 15 amino acids. The CDR3 is CASSYPGPPSYGYTF.

The chain has TRBV10-3 and TRBJ2-1; TCRdb gives TRBD2 as the D gene, but with no DNA this cannot be confirmed. The germline V gene encodes CDR1 ENHRY and CDR2 SYGVKD. This CDR3 comprises 15 residues. The CDR3 sequence: CAISAASGGDQEQFF.

The V gene is TRBV13, the J gene TRBJ2-7; TCRdb's D gene call, TRBD2, goes unchecked for lack of DNA. Germline CDR1 is PRHDT and CDR2 is FYEKMQ (reference sequence). CDR3 length equals 15 residues. The chain's CDR3 is CASSPSGGGTYEQYF.

The chain couples TRBV7-9 to TRBJ1-4; TCRdb selects TRBD1, and the lack of DNA leaves this call unchecked. The CDR3 is made up of 17 amino acids. Germline CDR1 is SEHNR and CDR2 is FQNEAQ (reference sequence). CDR3 residues: CASSPDRGPGANEKLFF.

The gene calls are TRBV28 and TRBJ2-2; checking the TCRdb D call of TRBD1 is not possible without DNA. The CDR3 has 17 amino acids. CDR1 and CDR2 (germline): MDHEN, SYDVKM. CDR3 loop: CASSAPGGPLYAGELFF.

This rearrangement joins TRBV25-1 to TRBJ2-7; checking the TCRdb D call of TRBD1 is not possible without DNA. Germline CDR1 and CDR2: MGHDK and SYGVNS. The CDR3 is 12 residues long. This chain's CDR3 is CASSESRTAQYF.

The V call is TRBV5-6, the J call TRBJ2-5; without DNA, the TCRdb call of TRBD2 cannot be checked. This CDR3 spans 13 amino acids. Germline V CDR1 and CDR2: SGHDT, YYEEEE. CDR3 loop: CASSFSGQETQYF.

V and J are TRBV6-2 or TRBV6-3 and TRBJ1-2; TCRdb indicates TRBD1, and absent DNA this call remains unverified. The germline gives CDR1 MNHEY, CDR2 SVGEGT. The CDR3 totals 16 residues. The CDR3 sequence is CASSYTGTDASYGYTF.

The CDR3 spells CASSQGAYSKNIQYF. The chain recombines TRBV19 with TRBJ2-4; TCRdb's D call of TRBD1 is untestable without DNA. Germline loops: CDR1 LNHDA, CDR2 SQIVND (reference sequence). The CDR3 covers 15 residues. The entire variable domain, with the rest obtained from reference TRBV19 and TRBJ2-4, is as follows: DGGITQSPKYLFRKEGQNVTLSCEQNLNHDAMYWYRQDPGQGLRLIYYSQIVNDFQKGDIAEGYSVSREKKESFPLTVTSAQKNPTAFYLCASSQGAYSKNIQYFGAGTRLSVL.

The rearrangement uses TRBV11-2 and TRBJ2-7; TCRdb's assignment of TRBD2 cannot be checked, as there is no DNA. Germline V gives CDR1 SGHAT, CDR2 FQNNGV. This CDR3 is 18 amino acids long. The CDR3: CASSLHARLAGGRGEQYF.

This chain connects TRBV4-1 to TRBJ2-7; TCRdb indicates TRBD1, and absent DNA this call remains unverified. Germline CDR1 and CDR2: MGHRA and YSYEKL. CDR3 length: 15 amino acids. This CDR3 reads CASSQAGQGLGEQYF.

The chain recombines TRBV12-3 or TRBV12-4 with TRBJ1-1. The CDR3 runs to 14 residues. The CDR3 is CASSLLGLSTEAFF.

The V gene is TRBV5-1, the J gene TRBJ2-7; lacking DNA, the TRBD1 call made by TCRdb goes unchecked. The CDR3 is 16 residues long. Germline CDR1 is SGHRS and CDR2 is YFSETQ. CDR3 region: CASSLIGETGSYEQYF.

The chain combines TRBV6-1 with TRBJ2-3. CDR1 MNHNS and CDR2 SASEGT come from the germline V gene. The CDR3 is 14 residues long. The CDR3 sequence: CASSVVRGTDTQYF.

The V and J genes are TRBV29-1 and TRBJ1-2; with no DNA, the TCRdb D assignment of TRBD1 cannot be verified. This CDR3 is 11 amino acids long. Germline values: CDR1 SQVTM, CDR2 ANQGSEA. The CDR3 is CSTWDTYGYTF.

The chain combines TRBV29-1 with TRBJ1-1; with no DNA, the TCRdb D assignment of TRBD1 cannot be verified. The CDR3 is 15 amino acids. Germline lookup yields CDR1 SQVTM and CDR2 ANQGSEA. CDR3 residues: CSVDVGARVGTEAFF.

The CDR3 sequence is CASSLDPGLTYNEQFF. This chain connects TRBV11-2 to TRBJ2-1; checking the TCRdb D call of TRBD2 is not possible without DNA. This CDR3 has 16 amino acids. Germline values: CDR1 SGHAT, CDR2 FQNNGV.

The chain employs TRBV7-9 and TRBJ1-2. Germline V gene lookup returns CDR1 SEHNR and CDR2 FQNEAQ (reference sequence). CDR3 size: 13 residues. CDR3 amino acids: CASSLVSGYGYTF. The variable domain in full, with the rest retrieved from reference TRBV7-9 and TRBJ1-2, is DTGVSQNPRHKITKRGQNVTFRCDPISEHNRLYWYRQTLGQGPEFLTYFQNEAQLEKSRLLSDRFSAERPKGSFSTLEIQRTEQGDSAMYLCASSLVSGYGYTFGSGTRLTVV.

This rearrangement joins TRBV20-1 to TRBJ2-1; no DNA is available, so the TRBD1 call from TCRdb remains unchecked. This CDR3 is built from 16 residues. Germline loops: CDR1 DFQATT, CDR2 SNEGSKA (reference sequence). The CDR3 here is CSANPAGAVTYNEQFF.